The clone carrying this TCR beta chain came up many times. Its antigen is not known. Sample-barcoded 5' priming and a J-beta primer mix drove a second PCR of about 7 to 11 cycles. Samples each returned at least 3 million CDR3-containing paired-end reads. TCRdb redid the calling of the 5' RACE reads with MiXCR, one entry per CDR3 protein. The repertoire has 1.8 million or so distinct CDR3 sequences, around 42% of them found once; the top ten carry more than 20%. These data originate in a study of blood T cells in healthy people across ages. Points from the study as a whole: When one million T cells were used, diversity estimates were thought to be underestimates. The study could not conclusively compare naive and antigen-experienced cells, given its unsorted PBMCs.

From germline, CDR1 is SGHTA and CDR2 FQGNSA. The ends were cut back, 2 bases at V and 5 bases at J, with 9 bases in the middle. The CDR3 contains 13 residues. Per sample, at least 6 micrograms of total RNA were extracted. Sequenced sample: blood. V is TRBV7-2 and J is TRBJ2-5; D unresolved. The sequence was collected from a human donor in good health. CDR3 sequence reads: CASSLNGLETQYF. CDR3 nucleotides: TGTGCCAGCAGCTTAAACGGGTTGGAGACCCAGTACTTC.